These T cell receptor beta chains were read from a single sample in a study of PD-L1 blockade in urothelial cancer. Some clones are missing from TCRdb's copy, which holds only in-frame ones; the method was immunoSEQ multiplex PCR. The sample has more than 35,000 clones; 35% to 40% are singletons. Sample: tumor tissue, taken before atezolizumab (anti-PD-L1) treatment. These receptors were obtained from a man between 60 and 75 years old with urothelial cancer. Each CDR3 is given with its conserved first and last residue. D genes are given only for firm matches. A row's size may be missing; if present it is once, few, many or a size class.

TRBV28	TRBJ1-2	-	-	CASSRQAYGYTF	TGTGCCAGCAGTCGACAGGCTTATGGCTACACCTTC
TRBV29-1	TRBJ2-1	-	TRBD1	CARTQGAQDEQFF	TGCGCCAGGACACAGGGGGCGCAGGATGAGCAGTTCTTC
TRBV9	TRBJ2-2	-	TRBD1	CASLQGAADTGELFF	TGTGCCAGCCTACAGGGGGCGGCGGACACCGGGGAGCTGTTTTTT
TRBV6-4	TRBJ2-7	few	-	CASLPGESHEQYF	TGTGCCAGTCTGCCGGGGGAGTCGCACGAGCAGTACTTC
TRBV9	TRBJ2-5	many	-	CASSPDSARATQYF	TGTGCCAGCAGCCCCGATTCGGCTCGGGCGACCCAGTACTTC
TRBV28	TRBJ1-5	-	-	CASSPPGFISNQPQHF	TGTGCCAGCAGTCCTCCGGGTTTCATTAGCAATCAGCCCCAGCATTTT
TRBV6-8	TRBJ2-7	many	TRBD2	CASRVAGTYEQYF	TGTGCCAGCAGGGTAGCGGGGACCTACGAGCAGTACTTC
TRBV7-7	TRBJ2-2	-	TRBD2	CASSLGRGPSGVRGELFF	TGTGCCAGCAGCTTAGGGAGAGGCCCTAGCGGGGTCCGAGGGGAGCTGTTTTTT
TRBV30	TRBJ2-3	few	-	CAWSVRGLDTQYF	TGTGCCTGGAGTGTACGTGGGTTGGATACGCAGTATTTT
TRBV6-8	TRBJ1-2	-	-	CASSWGSTSRYGYTF	TGTGCCAGCAGCTGGGGGTCGACATCCCGCTATGGCTACACCTTC
TRBV6-8	TRBJ2-1	many	TRBD1	CASNGGDRAGEQFF	TGTGCCAGCAATGGAGGGGACAGGGCCGGGGAGCAGTTCTTC
TRBV9	TRBJ2-2	few	-	CASNQVAGELFF	TGTGCCAGCAACCAGGTGGCCGGGGAGCTGTTTTTT
TRBV11-3	TRBJ1-3	few	-	CASSPWGGGTRDTIYF	TGTGCCAGCAGCCCGTGGGGTGGGGGGACTCGAGACACCATATATTTT
TRBV28	TRBJ2-3	few	-	CATLSGLLSTDTQYF	TGTGCCACCCTTAGCGGCCTACTTAGCACAGATACGCAGTATTTT
TRBV9	TRBJ2-7	few	TRBD1	CASSPSGQAYEQYF	TGTGCCAGCAGCCCTTCGGGACAGGCTTACGAGCAGTACTTC
TRBV19	TRBJ2-2	-	TRBD2	CASSIAGGPGELFF	TGTGCCAGTAGTATAGCGGGAGGGCCCGGGGAGCTGTTTTTT